These 14 T cell receptor beta chains originate from one sample sequenced in a study of cytomegalovirus exposure and HLA in healthy donors. Primers for the PCR totalled 60 Vbeta and 13 Jbeta. Profiled with immunoSEQ multiplex PCR; TCRdb holds only in-frame clones, not every one. The table shows fewer than 60,000 clones, with 72% occurring only once. Sequencing used PBMCs. These receptors all come from a woman aged 45-65 years in good health and CMV-seropositive.

The V call is TRBV11-2, the J call TRBJ2-6; D remains unclear. The CDR3 loop spans 13 amino acids. Germline assignment: CDR1 SGHAT and CDR2 FQNNGV. Trimming took 5 bases from V and 4 from J, leaving 6 bases between them. CDR3 sequence reads: CASSLQGANVLTF. The CDR3 coding sequence is TGTGCCAGCAGCCTCCAGGGGGCCAACGTCCTGACTTTC.

Notes on this clone: The identical CDR3 is also encoded by other nucleotide sequences in the sample. The chain carries TRBV7-9 and TRBJ1-2, with 7 nucleotides matching TRBD1. The trim removed 0 bases at V and 6 bases at J, leaving 4 bases unmatched. Germline CDR1 SEHNR, CDR2 FQNEAQ (reference sequence). The CDR3 extends over 14 amino acids. The CDR3 sequence: CASSLAMDRNGYTF. The CDR3 DNA is TGTGCCAGCAGCTTAGCGATGGACAGGAATGGCTACACCTTC.

The rearrangement uses TRBV9 and TRBJ2-7; no definite D call. CDR1 and CDR2 (germline): SGDLS, YYNGEE. The CDR3 consists of 12 residues. Trimming pared 3 bases from V and 0 bases from J, leaving 4 bases between. The CDR3 region is CASSGGSYEQYF. In nucleotides, the CDR3 is TGTGCCAGCAGCGGCGGCTCCTACGAGCAGTACTTC.

The J gene is TRBJ1-1, the V gene TRBV7-9; a weak D match, TRBD1 (5 bases). With 4 bases removed from V and 5 bases from J, the gap between germline ends came to 14 bases. The V gene's germline CDR1 is SEHNR and CDR2 FQNEAQ (reference sequence). The CDR3 sequence is 14 residues long. CDR3 DNA sequence: TGTGCCAGCAGCTCCTCTTCCGGGGGGACTGAAGCTTTCTTT. Its protein is CASSSSSGGTEAFF.

The chain is built from TRBV4-3 and TRBJ2-2; 7 nucleotides line up with TRBD1. The CDR3 spans 16 residues. Germline V gene lookup returns CDR1 LGHNA and CDR2 YSLEER. Losses at the gene ends were 2 bases for V and 3 bases for J; bases not matched to a gene: 6. The CDR3 sequence: CASSQLTGDDTGELFF. The CDR3 coding sequence is TGCGCCAGCAGCCAACTAACAGGGGACGACACCGGGGAGCTGTTTTTT.

This clone showed up just a few times. J is TRBJ2-1 and V is TRBV2; D is uncertain. The CDR3 runs to 13 residues. The V gene's germline CDR1 is SNHLY and CDR2 FYNNEI. Trimming left V 2 bases short and J 4 bases short, with 6 bases between. The CDR3: CASSEISYNEQFF. For the CDR3, the DNA is TGTGCCAGCAGTGAAATCTCGTACAATGAGCAGTTCTTC.

This clone was counted only a few times. The chain carries TRBV5-1 and TRBJ2-3, with TRBD2 matching 8 bases. The J segment lost 3 bases and the V segment lost 4 bases, leaving 7 bases of the junction unmatched. Germline V lookup: CDR1 SGHRS, CDR2 YFSETQ. The CDR3 runs to 15 residues. This CDR3 reads CASSLGPGGTDTQYF. The CDR3 coding sequence is TGCGCCAGCAGCCTGGGCCCGGGGGGGACAGATACGCAGTATTTT.

CDR3 nucleotide sequence: TGTGCCAGCAACCCCCGGGGAGAGGTCCCAGATACGCAGTATTTT. It codes for CASNPRGEVPDTQYF. This chain links TRBV4-2 with TRBJ2-3, with a possible D match to TRBD2 (5 bases). Looked up from germline, CDR1 is LGHNA and CDR2 is YNFKEQ. V lost 7 bases, J lost 4 bases, and 18 bases lay in between. This CDR3 is built from 15 residues.

The rearrangement joins TRBV5-4 to TRBJ1-2; no firm D call. The germline CDR1 and CDR2 sequences are SGHNT and YYREEE (reference sequence). The V gene lost 3 bases and the J gene lost 1 base, with 16 bases spanning the gap. The CDR3 has 16 residues. The CDR3 region is CASSSADKTLNYGYTF. The CDR3 region has the DNA TGTGCCAGCAGCTCGGCAGACAAGACCCTTAACTATGGCTACACCTTC.

The chain carries TRBV30 and TRBJ2-5; 11 bases are shared with TRBD2. In germline, CDR1 is GTSNPN, CDR2 SVGIG (reference sequence). The CDR3 extends over 15 amino acids. Losses at the gene ends were 3 bases for V and 4 bases for J; bases not matched to a gene: 7. The CDR3 DNA is TGTGCCTGGAGACCCGGGACTAGCGGTGGAGAGACCCAGTACTTC. It specifies CAWRPGTSGGETQYF.

This chain joins TRBV5-5 and TRBJ2-1; TRBD2 matches at 12 bases. CDR1 and CDR2 (germline): SGHKS, YYEKEE (reference sequence). CDR3 length: 15 residues. After removal of 1 base from V and 8 bases from J, the junction contained 4 bases not matched to a gene. CDR3 sequence (DNA): TGTGCCAGCAGCTTGCGACTAGCGGGAGAGGATGAGCAGTTCTTC. This sequence encodes CASSLRLAGEDEQFF.

The chain has TRBV7-9 and TRBJ2-3; 8 bases are shared with TRBD2. After removal of 6 bases from V and 3 bases from J, the junction contained 2 bases not matched to a gene. The CDR3 runs 13 residues. Looked up from germline, CDR1 is SEHNR and CDR2 is FQNEAQ (reference sequence). The DNA of the CDR3 is TGTGCCAGCAGGCGCGGGGGGACAGATACGCAGTATTTT. Amino acids: CASRRGGTDTQYF.

This chain joins TRBV7-2 and TRBJ2-7; a weak D match, TRBD1 (7 bases). CDR3 length equals 13 residues. Per the germline V gene, CDR1 is SGHTA and CDR2 is FQGNSA. The V gene lost 3 bases and the J gene lost 6 bases, with 12 bases spanning the gap. The DNA for the CDR3 is TGTGCCAGCAGCTTGGAGGGGGCGGGCGAGCAGTACTTC. Amino acids: CASSLEGAGEQYF.

This chain joins TRBV4-1 and TRBJ1-2, with D perhaps matching TRBD1 (6 bases). CDR1 MGHRA and CDR2 YSYEKL come from the germline V gene. The CDR3 contains 13 residues. V was cut by 1 base and J by 8 bases, with 11 bases left in between. The CDR3 coding sequence is TGCGCCAGCAGCCAAGTGGGGGCTGGGGGCTACACCTTC. Protein product: CASSQVGAGGYTF.